These 24 T cell receptor beta chains were sequenced from one sample in a study of blood T cell repertoires in COVID-19. Clones were read by immunoSEQ multiplex PCR, and TCRdb kept only the in-frame ones, dropping some. The sample lists roughly 140,000 clones, roughly nine tenths occurring once. Source material: peripheral blood. The receptors were gathered from a woman between 55 and 75 years old with active COVID-19.

The rearrangement joins TRBV7-3 to TRBJ1-2; a weak D match, TRBD1 (5 bases). Germline assignment: CDR1 SGHTA and CDR2 FQGTGA. CDR3 length: 13 residues. Trimming removed 0 bases at V and 8 bases at J, with 10 bases between. The CDR3 nucleotides are TGTGCCAGCAGCTTAACACAAGGGGTCGGCTACACCTTC. Its translation is CASSLTQGVGYTF.

The J gene is TRBJ2-3, the V gene TRBV5-1; D unresolved. This CDR3 has 14 amino acids. Trimming took off 6 bases at V and 0 bases at J, with 11 bases between the two ends. Per the germline V gene, CDR1 is SGHRS and CDR2 is YFSETQ. The CDR3 protein is CASTGGPSTDTQYF. CDR3 in DNA: TGCGCCAGCACTGGCGGCCCTAGCACAGATACGCAGTATTTT.

The rearrangement joins TRBV20-1 to TRBJ1-1; TRBD1 agrees at 7 bases. CDR3 length equals 11 residues. CDR1 and CDR2 from the germline V gene are DFQATT and SNEGSKA (reference sequence). V trimming: 4 bases; J trimming: 10 bases; junction bases outside the gene matches: 6. The CDR3 loop reads CSATHRGGAFF. Here the CDR3 DNA reads TGCAGTGCTACCCACAGGGGAGGAGCTTTCTTT.

This chain connects TRBV4-2 to TRBJ2-1, with 10 bases aligning to TRBD2. The ends lost 5 bases at V and 1 base at J; junction bases unmatched: 2. This CDR3 spans 15 amino acids. The germline V gene has CDR1 LGHNA and CDR2 YNFKEQ. The CDR3 spells CASSVTSGSYNEQFF. As DNA, the CDR3 is TGTGCCAGCAGCGTGACTAGCGGGTCCTACAATGAGCAGTTCTTC.

This clone has a handful of counts. The gene calls are TRBV30 and TRBJ1-5; TRBD1 might be the D (6 bases). The CDR3 length is 13 residues. Germline V gene data show CDR1 as GTSNPN and CDR2 as SVGIG (reference sequence). Trimming cost V 2 bases and J 7 bases, with 12 bases left between them. The DNA of the CDR3 is TGTGCCTGGAGTTTACAGGGAAACCAGCCCCAGCATTTT. It specifies CAWSLQGNQPQHF.

This clone was seen once. The chain links TRBV7-3 to TRBJ2-5; D not certain. The CDR3 contains 13 residues. The germline V gene has CDR1 SGHTA and CDR2 FQGTGA. The ends were cut back, 5 bases at V and 5 bases at J, with 12 bases in the middle. This chain's CDR3 is CASSIGGPETQYF. CDR3 DNA: TGTGCCAGCAGCATTGGCGGCCCGGAGACCCAGTACTTC. The full variable domain, its missing parts supplied by reference TRBV7-3 and TRBJ2-5, is GAGVSQTPSNKVTEKGKYVELRCDPISGHTALYWYRQSLGQGPEFLIYFQGTGAADDSGLPNDRFFAVRPEGSVSTLKIQRTERGDSAVYLCASSIGGPETQYFGPGTRLLVL.

The rearrangement links TRBV18 to TRBJ2-1; 9 bases line up with TRBD2. The germline V gene encodes CDR1 KGHSH and CDR2 LQKENI. The CDR3 length is 15 residues. The V segment lost 5 bases and the J segment 6 bases; nucleotides outside the gene matches: 8. The CDR3, as DNA: TGTGCCAGCTCATCGAGTAGCGGGAGAATCAATGAGCAGTTCTTC. Protein product: CASSSSSGRINEQFF.

This chain uses TRBV13 with TRBJ2-7, with 7 bases identical to TRBD1. After removal of 4 bases from V and 7 bases from J, the junction contained 7 bases not matched to a gene. Germline values: CDR1 PRHDT, CDR2 FYEKMQ (reference sequence). This CDR3 spans 13 amino acids. CDR3 sequence: CASSSTSRGEQYF. The CDR3 coding sequence is TGTGCCAGCAGCTCAACGTCCAGGGGGGAGCAGTACTTC.

The rearrangement joins TRBV5-4 to TRBJ1-1, with D uncertain. The V end was cut by 9 bases, the J end by 6 bases, with 15 bases between. There are 12 residues in the CDR3. Germline values: CDR1 SGHNT, CDR2 YYREEE (reference sequence). The CDR3 spells CATRRDIAEAFF. CDR3 DNA: TGTGCCACCCGTCGGGATATTGCTGAAGCTTTCTTT.

The genes are TRBV28 and TRBJ2-5; TRBD2 aligns across 7 bases. The CDR3 spans 15 residues. The trim removed 6 bases at V and 5 bases at J, leaving 12 bases unmatched. CDR1 is MDHEN, CDR2 SYDVKM, per germline. CDR3 in amino acids: CASSSPGLPTETQYF. DNA for the CDR3: TGTGCCAGCAGCTCTCCGGGACTACCTACGGAGACCCAGTACTTC.

The gene calls are TRBV7-8 and TRBJ2-1; D perhaps matches TRBD2 (6 bases). Trimming left V 5 bases short and J 9 bases short, with 17 bases between. CDR3 size: 14 residues. Germline V gene sequence: CDR1 SGHVS, CDR2 FQNEAQ. The CDR3 DNA sequence: TGTGCCAGCAGCGTAACCCGGGAGTCCGGTGAGCAGTTCTTC. It specifies CASSVTRESGEQFF.

The chain uses TRBV6-5 and TRBJ2-3; tentatively, D is TRBD2 (5 bases). This CDR3 is built from 15 residues. Looked up from germline, CDR1 is MNHEY and CDR2 is SVGAGI. V was cut by 5 bases and J by 2 bases, with 14 bases left in between. CDR3 in DNA: TGTGCCAGCAGTAGCGACTACGGATACACAGATACGCAGTATTTT. Protein product: CASSSDYGYTDTQYF.

In this sample, this clone turned up a few times. V usage is TRBV7-3 and J usage is TRBJ2-7, with 10 nucleotides matching TRBD2. The CDR3 length is 15 residues. V lost 5 bases to trimming and J lost 0 bases; unmatched junction nucleotides: 4. The germline CDR1 and CDR2 sequences are SGHTA and FQGTGA. Here the CDR3 DNA reads TGTGCCAGCAGCCCGAGCGGGAGGGACTCCTACGAGCAGTACTTC. Residues: CASSPSGRDSYEQYF.

The genes are TRBV24-1 and TRBJ2-1; 10 nucleotides line up with TRBD2. CDR1 and CDR2 (germline): KGHDR, SFDVKD. The CDR3 runs to 18 residues. The V gene end was trimmed by 8 bases and the J gene end by 2 bases; junction bases not matched to a gene: 14. CDR3 sequence: CATILRDSGRTPYNEQFF. The CDR3 DNA reads TGTGCCACCATCTTGAGGGATAGCGGGAGGACCCCCTACAATGAGCAGTTCTTC.

The chain couples TRBV3-1 (or the pseudogene TRBV3-2) to TRBJ2-2; 11 nucleotides match TRBD2. V dropped 3 bases and J dropped 5; count of bases not matched to a gene: 8. Looked up from germline, CDR1 is LGHDT and CDR2 is YNNKEL (reference sequence). The CDR3 runs 17 residues. CDR3 loop: CASSQDLAGGRTGELFF. CDR3 nucleotide sequence: TGTGCCAGCAGCCAGGACTTAGCGGGAGGGCGAACCGGGGAGCTGTTTTTT.

The chain uses TRBV28 and TRBJ1-6, with 10 bases that match TRBD1. The CDR3 spans 15 residues. Trimming removed 5 bases from V and 7 bases from J; junction bases left unmatched: 5. Germline lookup yields CDR1 MDHEN and CDR2 SYDVKM. The DNA of the CDR3 is TGTGCCAGCAGTGGGACAGGGGATAGAAATTCACCCCTCCACTTT. This codes for CASSGTGDRNSPLHF.

V is TRBV11-2 and J is TRBJ1-1; TRBD1 might be the D (6 bases). The CDR3 contains 14 residues. V lost 5 bases and J 0 bases, leaving 10 bases between the germline ends. From germline, CDR1 is SGHAT and CDR2 FQNNGV. CDR3 protein: CASSTTGMNTEAFF. The CDR3 nucleotides are TGTGCCAGCAGCACTACAGGGATGAACACTGAAGCTTTCTTT. Using reference TRBV11-2 and TRBJ1-1 for the parts outside the CDR3, the full variable domain is EAGVAQSPRYKIIEKRQSVAFWCNPISGHATLYWYQQILGQGPKLLIQFQNNGVVDDSQLPKDRFSAERLKGVDSTLKIQPAKLEDSAVYLCASSTTGMNTEAFFGQGTRLTVV.

This clone appeared once. The chain combines TRBV18 with TRBJ2-3; D might be TRBD1 (6 bases). Germline assignment: CDR1 KGHSH and CDR2 LQKENI. The V and J ends lost 2 bases and 4 bases respectively, with 10 bases between them. This CDR3 has 14 amino acids. CDR3 residues: CASSPRRQADTQYF. The CDR3 nucleotides read TGTGCCAGCTCACCAAGACGACAGGCAGATACGCAGTATTTT.

The chain joins TRBV18 to TRBJ2-7; a possible D gene is TRBD1 (5 bases). The CDR3 totals 14 residues. V was pared by 3 bases and J by 2 bases, with 11 bases between. Per germline, CDR1 KGHSH and CDR2 LQKENI. The CDR3 bases are TGTGCCAGCTCACCTGGGAAGGGGACCTACGAGCAGTACTTC. Amino acids: CASSPGKGTYEQYF.

V gene TRBV12-3 or TRBV12-4 combines with J gene TRBJ1-5; D is perhaps TRBD1 (5 bases). The V and J ends lost 3 bases and 3 bases respectively, with 6 bases between them. The CDR3 covers 13 residues. CDR3 residues: CASSLTDNQPQHF. As DNA, the CDR3 is TGTGCCAGCAGTTTGACAGACAATCAGCCCCAGCATTTT.

This clone appeared a single time. The chain couples TRBV7-8 to TRBJ2-1; D gene ambiguous. This CDR3 region has 14 residues. The V and J ends lost 0 bases and 6 bases respectively, with 9 bases between them. Germline loops: CDR1 SGHVS, CDR2 FQNEAQ. The CDR3 loop reads CASSLASSGNEQFF. In DNA, the CDR3 is TGTGCCAGCAGCTTAGCATCATCGGGCAATGAGCAGTTCTTC.

The J gene is TRBJ2-7, the V gene TRBV28; 11 bases map to TRBD2. Looked up from germline, CDR1 is MDHEN and CDR2 is SYDVKM. This CDR3 is built from 16 residues. V lost 5 bases to trimming and J lost 0 bases; unmatched junction nucleotides: 6. Here the CDR3 reads CASSPLGLAVSYEQYF. DNA for the CDR3: TGTGCCAGCAGTCCATTGGGACTAGCGGTCTCCTACGAGCAGTACTTC.

This rearrangement joins TRBV4-3 to TRBJ2-7, with 10 nucleotides matching TRBD2. The germline V gene encodes CDR1 LGHNA and CDR2 YSLEER. The ends lost 1 base at V and 5 bases at J; junction bases unmatched: 5. There are 15 residues in the CDR3. CDR3 in amino acids: CASSQASGSHHEQYF. CDR3 DNA sequence: TGCGCCAGCAGCCAAGCTAGCGGGAGTCACCACGAGCAGTACTTC.

The CDR3 sequence is CASSRKGPRAKNIQYF. Here the CDR3 DNA reads TGTGCCAGCAGCCGGAAGGGGCCGAGAGCCAAAAACATTCAGTACTTC. The rearrangement links TRBV11-1 to TRBJ2-4, with D possibly TRBD1 on 5 matching bases. Germline CDR1 and CDR2: SGHAT and FQDESV (reference sequence). The CDR3 is 16 amino acids. Trimming pared 5 bases from V and 0 bases from J, leaving 14 bases between.